This TCR beta chain was sequenced for a study of regulatory T cells in long-lasting Graves disease. A few counts support this clonotype. Sample time point: persistent/refractory GD, antithyroid drugs over 5 years with positive TRAb. Isolated PBMC RNA provided the starting material for the TCR library. The CDR3 length is 15 residues. Per the germline V gene, CDR1 is SGHDT and CDR2 is YYEEEE. Trimming left V 2 bases short and J 2 bases short, with 14 bases between. HTBI primers from iRepertoire and Arm-PCR of CDR3 regions yielded the TCR beta libraries. MiXCR, run by TCRdb on the multiplex PCR reads, gives a single entry per CDR3 protein. The sample yields roughly 360,000 distinct CDR3 sequences, 20% to 25% seen once.

This sample comprised peripheral blood mononuclear cells (PBMCs), obtained when the disease was refractory, from a patient treated with antithyroid drugs. The TCR was taken from a woman aged 40-49 years with Graves disease. The rearrangement uses TRBV5-6 and TRBJ2-7, with a possible D match to TRBD2 (5 bases). As DNA, the CDR3 is TGTGCCAGCAGCTTCATAGATAGCGACGCCTACGAGCAGTACTTC. Protein sequence: CASSFIDSDAYEQYF.